This T cell receptor beta chain was obtained from a study of cytomegalovirus exposure and HLA in healthy donors. About the study: Earlier, 95 million to 140 million unique TCR beta sequences were recovered from around 190 million T cells by an analysis.

The CDR3 contains 14 residues. Between the trimmed V and J ends, which lost 2 bases and 3 bases, there was a span of 10 bases. CDR1 is KGHSH and CDR2 is LQKENI in the germline V gene. Primers for the PCR totalled 60 Vbeta and 13 Jbeta. Some clones are missing from TCRdb's copy, which holds only in-frame ones; the method was immunoSEQ multiplex PCR. The sample has approximately 170,000 clones, 76% seen once. This TCR was sampled from a female donor in good health and CMV-seronegative. The V call is TRBV18, the J call TRBJ1-1, with a possible D match to TRBD1 (5 bases). The sample comprised PBMCs. CDR3 loop: CASSPAGGDTEAFF. For the CDR3, the DNA is TGTGCCAGCTCACCAGCGGGGGGGGACACTGAAGCTTTCTTT.